This TCR beta chain was identified in a study of blood T cell repertoires in COVID-19. The CDR3 has 13 amino acids. J gave up 2 bases and V 10 bases, and 5 bases lay outside the gene matches. Germline CDR1 ENHRY, CDR2 SYGVKD. Libraries were prepared by immunoSEQ multiplex PCR; TCRdb keeps only in-frame clonotypes and omits some of them. The sample yields hundreds of thousands of clones, roughly nine tenths seen once. Sequenced: PBMCs or T cells enriched from blood (not recorded which). This clonotype was sampled from a woman in her 50s in a cohort exposed to, infected with or recovered from COVID-19 (not recorded which). The chain joins TRBV10-3 to TRBJ2-7; 10 bases align to TRBD1. The CDR3 DNA sequence: TGTGCCACCTCGGGACAGGGGCCCTACGAGCAGTACTTC. It is translated as CATSGQGPYEQYF.